The text below deals with one T cell receptor beta chain. The data stem from a study of blood T cell repertoires in COVID-19. Overall study context: Both acute and convalescent COVID-19 samples were obtained from the United States, Italy and Spain.

Profiling relied on immunoSEQ multiplex PCR, and the TCRdb table lists in-frame clones only, not all of them. Here the sample spans some 140,000 clones, approximately 83% being singletons. The germline V gene has CDR1 MNHEY and CDR2 SMNVEV (reference sequence). The junction had 5 bases not matched to a gene; V was cut back by 4 bases and J by 6 bases. This CDR3 is built from 14 residues. Sequenced sample: peripheral blood. This clonotype was obtained from a woman in her forties or fifties who had recovered from COVID-19. The chain employs TRBV27 and TRBJ2-1; the match to TRBD1 covers 8 bases. Written as DNA, the CDR3 is TGTGCCAGCAGTTCACCAGGGGGCCGCAATGAGCAGTTCTTC. Its translation: CASSSPGGRNEQFF.